What follows is one T cell receptor beta chain and its context. Noted time point: after neoadjuvant nivolumab, at surgical resection. Analysis of PBMCs was direct, with no culture step. The record originates from a study of neoadjuvant anti-PD-1 for oral cavity cancer. Produced via immunoSEQ multiplex PCR; TCRdb's table is partial and in-frame only. The sample lists over 30,000 clones, 80% seen once, with around 3.3% in the top ten. This receptor was identified in a person aged 40 to 85 with oral cavity squamous cell carcinoma. Here the sequenced sample was PBMCs, taken after nivolumab (anti-PD-1) treatment.

The CDR3 loop reads CASGLGPGADTQYF. CDR3 nucleotides: TGTGCTAGTGGTTTGGGACCAGGGGCAGATACGCAGTATTTT. The V and J genes are TRBV12-5 and TRBJ2-3; maybe TRBD1 (6 bases). The CDR3 is 14 amino acids. Germline loops: CDR1 LGHNT, CDR2 FRNRAP. Deletions cut 1 base from V and 4 bases from J, with 9 bases between.